This T cell receptor (beta chain) was sequenced for a study of PD-1 blockade in mismatch repair-deficient tumors. Every patient had mismatch repair deficiency by PCR or immunohistochemistry. The germline CDR1 and CDR2 sequences are LGHNA and YNFKEQ. V was shortened by 0 bases and J by 4 bases, with 9 bases between the two germline ends. The CDR3 covers 14 residues. Produced via immunoSEQ multiplex PCR; TCRdb's table is partial and in-frame only. The sample has tens of thousands of clones, about 80% seen once. This TCR was sampled from an adult with mismatch repair-deficient cancer. The chain is built from TRBV4-2 and TRBJ2-5; D not resolved. Here the sequenced sample was peripheral blood, taken 4 weeks after starting pembrolizumab. The CDR3 loop reads CASSQDHISETQYF. In DNA form, the CDR3 reads TGTGCCAGCAGCCAAGATCACATCTCAGAGACCCAGTACTTC.